These T cell receptor beta chains were read from a single sample in a study of spatial heterogeneity in lung cancer. One entry per CDR3 protein results from TCRdb running MiXCR on the 5' RACE reads. This sample has over 14,000 distinct CDR3 sequences; approximately 8% occur once, and the top ten carry 33%. Material: PBMCs, obtained at surgery. The receptors here all came from a female donor with early-stage non-small cell lung cancer. Both conserved end residues are trimmed from each CDR3. Clone size is not always given. Where it is, it says once, few, many or a class for expanded clones.

clone_size v_call cdr3_aa
many TRBV10-3 AIRRVIDSPLH
many TRBV7-2 ASTSGPDGGPQH
many TRBV29-1 SVEVVSYEQY
many TRBV6-6 ASSQDSRGVYEQY
many TRBV6-5 ASSYSDSGYT
many TRBV10-3 AISASRGVGGYT
many TRBV7-9 ASSLAQGGQPQH
many TRBV7-2 ASTLRPTSGRDNEQF
many TRBV18 ASSQGQGWNSPLH
many TRBV6-2/TRBV6-3 ASRQGSSEY
few TRBV20-1 SVRPSGENTEAF
many TRBV11-3 ASSLDPALAGGADTQY
many TRBV10-3 AARSGDSYEQY
many TRBV10-3 AIRGTGVNEKLF
many TRBV5-1 ASSRRGGDTIY
many TRBV12-3/TRBV12-4 ASSLGRGETQY
few TRBV30 AASSFTNQPQH
medium-sized TRBV5-1 ASSPTGDQQETQY
many TRBV3-1 ASSPGQLSYEQY
. TRBV6-5 ASSYSSSGGETEAF
few TRBV3-1 ASSPFPRGSANYGYT
many TRBV5-4 ASSWDSSSYNEQF
many TRBV28 ASSLTGTATNEKLF
many TRBV5-1 ASSLGTGAVTEAF
many TRBV19 ASSIRGQGLNNEQF
. TRBV6-1 ASSARGIIYEQY
many TRBV6-5 ASSYDRHQPQH
many TRBV5-1 ASSPDRVLYEQY
many TRBV3-1 ASSQGDGTRQY
many TRBV11-2 ASSLEGFGKQF
many TRBV20-1 SAYPDRGSSLAKNIQY
many TRBV20-1 SALARGSMNTEAF
many TRBV13 ASSFGVVETQY
many TRBV28 ASSSDISSYEQY
few TRBV7-2 ASSKGLKSTDTQY
few TRBV4-2 ASSQEPGQGNTGELF
. TRBV7-6 ATVRRGYHNEQF
many TRBV20-1 SAGDRGRNYGYT
few TRBV15 ATSRDLTGGTGEQY
few TRBV20-1 SARVPGQGGGELF
many TRBV6-5 ASSYSYREGTQY
many TRBV20-1 SARAGGLIYEQY